This T cell receptor beta chain was found in a study of identical twins. This clonotype was recorded a few times. TCRdb re-called the 5' RACE reads through MiXCR, storing one row per CDR3 protein. Here the sample spans 750,000 to 950,000 distinct CDR3 sequences, around 12% being singletons. J gave up 6 bases and V 3 bases, and 8 bases lay outside the gene matches. Germline V CDR1 and CDR2: MNHEY, SMNVEV (reference sequence). The CDR3 is made up of 14 amino acids. The same specimen was also included in a second study, on yellow fever vaccine responses in identical twins.

This TCR was recovered from a woman aged 18 to 35 in good health. The chain combines TRBV27 with TRBJ2-7, with 7 bases that match TRBD1. Sequencing was carried out using PBMCs. The CDR3 region is CASSFRQGLSEQYF. The CDR3, as DNA: TGTGCCAGCAGTTTCAGACAGGGTCTTTCCGAGCAGTACTTC.